A selection of T cell receptor beta chains follows, all from one sample in a study of response to subunit inactivated influenza vaccine. TCRdb re-called the RT-PCR reads through MiXCR, storing one row per CDR3 protein. The table records more than 400,000 distinct CDR3 sequences, approximately 7.8% of them present only once. Here the sequenced sample was PBMCs from blood, taken less than 30 months after vaccination. The receptors derive from a man aged 50-75 years who received an inactivated influenza vaccine. Both conserved end residues are part of each CDR3. D genes are given only for firm matches. Size is stated for part of the rows, as once, few or many counts, or as a class when the clone is expanded.

V	J	size	D	DNA	CDR3
TRBV28	TRBJ2-7	many	-	TGTGCCAGCAGTTTTCCCGCCGGTGGCGGGGGCAGCCCCTACGAGCAGTACTTC	CASSFPAGGGGSPYEQYF
TRBV12-3/TRBV12-4	TRBJ1-4	few	TRBD1	TGTGCCAGCAGCCGGACAGGGAGGACCGGAAAACTGTTTTTT	CASSRTGRTGKLFF
TRBV28	TRBJ2-5	few	TRBD2	TGTGCCAGCAGTTTACCCCCCTGGCGGGAGGGCGGTAGAGAGACCCAGTACTTC	CASSLPPWREGGRETQYF
TRBV12-3/TRBV12-4	TRBJ1-2	many	-	TGTGCCAGCAGTTCCGGACGGCTGAACTATGGCTACACCTTC	CASSSGRLNYGYTF
TRBV12-3/TRBV12-4	TRBJ2-3	many	-	TGTGCCAGCAGTTTAGCGCTTCGGGGGGCGCGAACCCCAGATACGCAGTATTTT	CASSLALRGARTPDTQYF
TRBV15	TRBJ2-7	many	-	TGTGCCACCAGCAGAGATGGGCCAAGGGGAATCTACGAGCAGTACTTC	CATSRDGPRGIYEQYF
TRBV6-2/TRBV6-3	TRBJ2-7	many	TRBD2	TGTGCCAGCAGTTCCCGGACTAGCGGCTACGAGCAGTACTTC	CASSSRTSGYEQYF
TRBV6-1	TRBJ1-1	many	-	TGTGCCAGCAGAAGGACGGGGAACACTGAAGCTTTCTTT	CASRRTGNTEAFF
TRBV5-1	TRBJ2-2	-	TRBD1	TGCGCCAGCAGCCCCAGGACAGGGCAAATCACCGGGGAGCTGTTTTTT	CASSPRTGQITGELFF
TRBV4-2	TRBJ2-2	few	-	TGTGCCAGCAGCCAAGGTAACCGGGACACTAACACCGGGGAGCTGTTTTTT	CASSQGNRDTNTGELFF
TRBV7-2	TRBJ2-7	many	TRBD1	TGTGCCAGCAGCTTAGTTGGACAGGGGGAGTACGAGCAGTACTTC	CASSLVGQGEYEQYF
TRBV10-3	TRBJ2-1	few	-	TGTGCCACCGATCGAGGGGCGGATGAGCAGTTCTTC	CATDRGADEQFF
TRBV12-3/TRBV12-4	TRBJ2-7	many	TRBD1	TGTGCCAGCAGTGGACAGGGCCCTACAACCTACGAGCAGTACTTC	CASSGQGPTTYEQYF
TRBV7-9	TRBJ2-7	-	-	TGTGCCAGCAGCCATCAATACGAGCAGTACTTC	CASSHQYEQYF
TRBV19	TRBJ2-7	-	-	TGTGCCAGTAGTATTATAGGAATCACCCGCGGACCGGCCGAGCAGTACTTC	CASSIIGITRGPAEQYF
TRBV5-1	TRBJ2-2	few	TRBD2	TGCGCCAGCAGCGAAGCGGGGGCCCCGAACACCGGGGAGCTGTTTTTT	CASSEAGAPNTGELFF
TRBV6-5	TRBJ2-2	-	TRBD2	TGTGCCAGCAGTTCTCCGGGACTAGCGGGGGGGCGTACCGGGGAGCTGTTTTTT	CASSSPGLAGGRTGELFF
TRBV11-2	TRBJ2-3	-	-	TGTGCCAGCAGCTCACCCCAGGGTTGGGTAACAGATACGCAGTATTTT	CASSSPQGWVTDTQYF